This T cell receptor beta chain was observed in a study of human T cells and chemical hapten exposure. As to time point: patch test 3, about 24 weeks after DPC sensitization. The treatment was: therapeutic diphenylcyclopropenone sensitization with weekly scalp DPC. Germline loops: CDR1 DFQATT, CDR2 SNEGSKA (reference sequence). Trimming shortened V by 6 bases and J by 8 bases, and 13 bases separated the two germline ends. The CDR3 runs 12 residues. One entry per CDR3 protein results from TCRdb running MiXCR on the RACE reads. The repertoire holds 100,000 to 150,000 distinct CDR3 sequences, with around 10% as singletons. This clonotype was seen only a few times.

This TCR derives from a woman in her forties or fifties with alopecia areata. Some clones in this sample may be carry-over from other donors' samples. This specimen consisted of whole blood, obtained in connection with sensitization to the hapten diphenylcyclopropenone (DPC). The chain combines TRBV20-1 with TRBJ1-4, with D unclear. The CDR3 loop reads CSAWTREEKLFF. The CDR3, as DNA: TGCAGTGCCTGGACCCGAGAGGAAAAACTGTTTTTT.